This TCR beta chain was sequenced during a study of post-analysis software for immune sequencing data. The overall study: As for disease course, relapsing-remitting, secondary progressive and progressive-relapsing multiple sclerosis were all included. Notes on the study in general: The F measure placed samples prepared in the same batch into strongly shared clusters. Relative to controls, patients with multiple sclerosis showed significantly lower normalized Chao1 diversity. Included in a set of about 5 TRBV segments more frequent in patients than controls were TRBV5-6, TRBV5-1 and TRBV20-1.

This clonotype occurred a few times. Its antigen remains unidentified. The library was made from cDNA and included unique molecular identifiers. A single record per CDR3 protein comes from TCRdb applying MiXCR to the PCR reads. The table lists hundreds of thousands of distinct CDR3 sequences, 25% to 30% of them singletons, with around 0.56% in the top ten. Germline CDR1 MGHRA, CDR2 YSYEKL. The CDR3 length is 14 residues. The V end lost 1 base, the J end lost 6 bases, and 12 bases lay between the germline ends. The chain joins TRBV4-1 to TRBJ1-1, with TRBD1 as a possible D gene (5 bases). The sequencing sample was made of blood. The clonotype comes from a girl aged 10 to 17 with multiple sclerosis. The CDR3 is CASSQVAGESEAFF. CDR3 nucleotide sequence: TGCGCCAGCAGCCAAGTGGCGGGGGAATCTGAAGCTTTCTTT.